This section outlines one T cell receptor beta chain sequence together with its context. Its cognate antigen has yet to be identified. Nothing much larger sits one base from this clone, and base qualities are not available. The sample holds other DNA sequences that translate to the same CDR3. This record comes from a study of cytomegalovirus exposure and HLA in healthy donors (dated by TCRdb to 2015 to 2018). Turning to the overall study: An earlier analysis of about 560 of the donors reported approximately 280 Gb of sequence data and 95 million to 130 million unique TCR beta sequences obtained from roughly 180 million T cells. High-throughput TCR immunosequencing, statistical association of individual TCRs with disease status, and machine learning were combined to predict cytomegalovirus infection status. All discovery cohort repertoires had been generated on a single sequencing platform. Using immunosequencing, the study profiled T cell repertoires from around 680 subjects and related those repertoires to cytomegalovirus serostatus. Genome-wide SNP genotypes for about three fifths of the 666 donors were used in a later genetic analysis, which treated that subset as a discovery cohort. The number of typed donors differed by locus: about 620-630 for A, B, C, DRB1 and DQB1; some 500 for DQA1; 606 for DPA1; and around 490 for DPB1. Of the 300 to 500 genotyped donors, 80% to 90% were placed in the genetic ancestry cluster associated with self-reported Caucasian donors. An early release covering just under 650 HLA-typed donors comprised roughly 300 gigabases of sequencing data and 85 million or so unique TCR sequences. Both class I and class II loci were covered by HLA typing, at four-digit resolution. The study aimed to test whether cataloging public T cell receptors could reveal signatures of past pathogen exposure. Rather than drawing on any new phenotypic data, the later analysis identified candidate immune exposures from TCR beta sequences and the way those sequences occurred across donors. In a later analysis, previously published TCR beta repertoires from 670 or so donors were re-analyzed and high-resolution HLA genotyping was added so that TCR occurrence patterns could be studied. In an earlier analysis of roughly 540 of the donors, high-throughput TCR beta sequencing was used to judge whether each TCR beta V gene segment behaved as functional or pseudogenic. About 5 DR-DQ haplotypes were handled as single units for association and clustering, since linkage in the cohort was strong. Besides the first cohort of roughly 700 subjects, a separate validation cohort made up of 120 different subjects was used. Among a few hundred genotyped donors of the cohort, an average of approximately 240,000 unique TCR beta nucleotide sequences were sequenced per donor, around 18% of them non-productive. Donor age, sex, ethnicity and CMV serostatus were collected together with the repertoire data. Overall study results and their limits: V-gene and J-gene trimming of TCR beta chains was associated with a missense DCLRE1C variant in a later genetic analysis, and the association was replicated in an independent cohort. Immune exposure information for the cohort was limited to CMV serostatus. A cluster of highly shared sequence variants was judged likely to be a technical artifact of the sequencing pipeline. The earlier analysis of some 540 of the donors excluded roughly 16 rarely observed V segments, including chromosome 9 orphons, because counts were too low. At a false discovery rate of 0.05, a later analysis linked around 15,000 TCR beta sequences to specific HLA alleles. An earlier analysis of 450 to 750 of the donors showed that most TCR beta V segments appeared in productive rearrangements either about 90% or about 30% of the time, which broadly matched IMGT annotations. According to a later analysis, TCR association rates differed among HLA loci, with DRB1 alleles showing the most associated TCRs and HLA-C alleles showing the fewest. Presence/absence analyses assumed roughly uniform sequencing depth across donors, an assumption that may not hold. A further reported finding was that TCR beta sequences accurately predicted the HLA-A and HLA-B alleles for most subjects in the first cohort. When HLA alleles, especially DR and DQ, strongly co-occurred, attributing TCR associations to individual alleles was difficult. Most TCR sequences were seen in very few donors, while some public TCRs were found in many individuals. In a later genetic analysis, fewer N-insertions in productive TCRs were reported among donors in an Asian-associated ancestry cluster than the 666-donor mean. HLA typing was unavailable for some donors at each locus, so association tests used only the typed subset. Linkage disequilibrium might explain the correlated functional status among segregating V segments, but an unknown experimental factor could not be excluded. In a later analysis, HLA-associated TCR beta chains were found to be more clonally expanded and to have lower generation probabilities than equally common non-associated chains. A total of some 180 TCR beta chains were listed by the study as associated with cytomegalovirus. According to a later analysis, most CMV-associated TCR beta chains appeared to be HLA-restricted, and the HLA associations seemed to be driven largely by CMV exposure. According to a later analysis, parvovirus B19, influenza, CMV and Epstein-Barr virus appeared linked to several top co-occurrence clusters. The authors suggested that the approach could potentially be generalized to other disease states and immunological phenotypes. This cohort had only TCR beta chains sequenced, and the lack of alpha or paired-chain data limited which features could be detected. The 87-base-pair reads could not distinguish some IMGT-functional V segments, including TRBV6-2 and TRBV6-3, so those segments were excluded. Cytomegalovirus status was reported to be diagnosed by the classifier with high specificity and sensitivity in both the original and validation cohorts. In vitro tests confirmed that a few of the cytomegalovirus-associated TCR beta chains recognize cytomegalovirus antigens.

The method was the immunoSEQ multiplex PCR assay. For the multiplex PCR, a mixture combining 60 forward primers for TCR Vbeta segments and 13 reverse primers for TCR Jbeta segments was used. Amplification of the CDR3 region of rearranged TCR beta genes was performed with a multiplex PCR assay on genomic DNA. On the Illumina HiSeq System, the amplified TCR beta libraries were sequenced as 87-base-pair reads. For the original study's pipeline: A later analysis counted tens of millions of unique TCR beta chains across the 666 repertoires, and roughly 10 million of these chains were shared by at least two donors. Raw reads were error-corrected and collapsed into unique sequences with a nearest-neighbor algorithm that merged closely related sequences to remove PCR and sequencing errors. V, D and J gene segments were assigned by aligning CDR3 sequences to IMGT reference sequences. For a sequence to be retained, a match of at least six nucleotides to both a V gene segment and a J gene segment was required. Rearrangements were classified as productive when the CDR3 lacked stop codons and remained in frame with V and J, and all other rearrangements were classified as non-productive. CDR3 was defined according to IMGT convention as the region running from the second conserved V-encoded cysteine to the conserved J-encoded phenylalanine. The earlier analysis of fewer than 750 of the donors excluded sequences that lacked an unambiguous match to a single V gene segment. An earlier analysis of several hundred of the donors called V segments functional above 56.7% productive rearrangements and segregating when the between-donor standard deviation exceeded 5%. A statistical classification framework was built to diagnose cytomegalovirus status from the catalog of TCR beta chain sequences. V and J gene assignment, in a later analysis, came from comparing TCR nucleotide sequences with IMGT/GENE-DB human TR gene sequences. In a later analysis, CDR3 sequences and most-parsimonious VDJ recombination scenarios were assigned using the TCRdist pipeline. In a later analysis, each TCR beta chain was defined by its CDR3 amino acid sequence together with its V-gene family, and reads without a unique V-gene family were excluded. As a way to deal with suspected cross-contamination and a sequencing artifact, a later analysis dropped roughly 620 nucleotide sequences that were highly shared and had low generation probability. For each public chain, a later analysis derived a clonal expansion index from normalized ranks of inferred template counts within each repertoire. Generation probabilities in a later analysis came from a VDJ recombination model fitted to out-of-frame rearrangements, and those results were checked against IGoR. A later analysis scored TCR-TCR, TCR-HLA and TCR-CMV co-occurrence with hypergeometric tests, applying a repertoire-size bias correction to TCR pairs. False discovery rates were estimated in a later analysis by permuting HLA or CMV assignments 20 times. In a later analysis, co-occurring TCRs were grouped with DBSCAN, and TCRdist sequence similarity was added when clustering was performed within HLA-allele-positive subsets. Repertoires with fewer than 30,000 or more than 120,000 public chains, plus five repertoires with anomalous nucleotide sharing, were excluded from co-occurrence clustering. Held by TCRdb, this immuneACCESS table contains in-frame sequences only and omits some clones. Under half of the omission traces to an unresolved V gene where checked; the cause of the rest is unknown. V, J and clone size are those of that table, while D and trimming were read from the DNA. The sample data list some 100,000 clones, and 65% to 90% of these were observed just once. More than 0.95% of the sample lies in the top ten.

The cohort consisted of 600 or so healthy bone marrow donors. Cohort members were all nominally healthy when sampled, although unrecorded immune exposures were likely present. The donor was CMV seronegative and was included in the group of 352 seronegative cohort members. A peripheral blood sample was collected from each donor, and TCR beta sequencing was performed on peripheral blood mononuclear cells. The Qiagen DNeasy Blood Extraction Kit was used to extract genomic DNA from the blood cell samples. The CDR3 measures 15 amino acids from cysteine to phenylalanine. The kept DNA is CDR3 alone, 45 bases in frame from the first base. The V end gives up 0 bases and the J end 4 bases, leaving 1 base in the junction not matched to a gene. CDR1 and CDR2, per the germline V gene, are MRHNA and SNTAGT.

The sample taken for sequencing was PBMCs. This receptor was taken from a woman in her late teens or twenties in good health and CMV-seronegative. The V gene is TRBV6-4 and the J gene is TRBJ2-1; 9 bases in the middle match TRBD2. The DNA reads TGTGCCAGCAGTGACTCTAGCGGGAGTTACAATGAGCAGTTCTTC. This codes for CASSDSSGSYNEQFF.